This TCR beta chain was identified during a study of tumor and adjacent non-tumor tissue in lung cancer. Overall study context: There were 11 to 12 adenocarcinoma, a couple of squamous cell carcinoma and 1 small cell lung cancer cases. Samples averaged approximately 3.9 million productive TCRbeta reads each. Study-level points and caveats: Tumor repertoires had a smaller top 100 clone share than normal lung. Significantly higher TCR diversity was found in tumor than normal lung.

This clonotype was detected a few times. The antigen is not known. This may be a read error: a much more frequent sequence differs by one nucleotide. The library came from three nested PCR rounds adapted from ARM-PCR protocols. TCRdb redid the calling of the multiplex PCR reads with MiXCR, one entry per CDR3 protein. The sample has under 150,000 distinct CDR3 sequences, roughly 66% seen once; the top ten hold around a sixth. The CDR3 is 13 amino acids. Looked up from germline, CDR1 is WSHSY and CDR2 is SAAADI. This sample's RNA came from whole unsorted tissue. The sequence was obtained from a man aged 60-69 years with small cell lung cancer. Sequencing was done on a sample of lung tumor tissue. This chain joins TRBV10-2 and TRBJ1-5, with 9 bases identical to TRBD1. CDR3 in DNA: TGCGCCAGCGGACAGGGGACCAATCAGTCCCAGCATTTT. It encodes CASGQGTNQSQHF.